This T cell receptor (beta chain) was identified in a study of T cells in Graves' hyperthyroidism and ophthalmopathy. From RNA transcripts, TCR beta CDR3 regions were amplified. HTBI primers were the set used in a first-round RT-PCR of the TCR CDR3. MiXCR, run by TCRdb on the multiplex PCR reads, gives a single entry per CDR3 protein. The table has 450,000 to 550,000 distinct CDR3 sequences, around 22% seen once. CDR3 length: 17 residues. The germline V gene encodes CDR1 SGHAT and CDR2 FQDESV (reference sequence). V lost 4 bases and J lost 3, with 22 bases in between. This clonotype has ten or more counts. The antigen remains undetermined. Regarding the study as a whole: Most thyroid clonotypes with frequency above 0.001 were detected in blood. Separating ophthalmopathy from stable hyperthyroidism was achieved by a 13 V-J model.

The PBMCs were sourced from fresh peripheral blood (around 9.3 ml). Sequencing was carried out using blood. The J gene is TRBJ2-7, the V gene TRBV11-1; either TRBD1 or TRBD2 may fit D (5 bases each). This TCR derives from a woman aged 25-40 years with Graves' ophthalmopathy. This CDR3 reads CASSSYVGTGRIYEQYF. CDR3 nucleotide sequence: TGTGCCAGCAGCTCCTATGTCGGAACGGGACGGATCTACGAGCAGTACTTC.